This T cell receptor beta chain was identified during a study of Tregs in tolerant kidney transplant recipients. The study, taken as a whole, reports: This study did not directly address biological reproducibility. Findings come from small patient numbers and require larger validation. The most relevant donor-specific Treg TCRbeta repertoire apparently came from expansion with activated donor B cells.

In its sample, this clone was seen once. Its antigen is not identified. Data came from immunoSEQ multiplex PCR; TCRdb stores just in-frame clones and leaves some out. In the table there are 92,000 or so clones, around 90% of which are singletons. Thawed PBMCs were FACS-sorted into unstimulated CD4+CD25+CD127- regulatory T cells, CD4+CD25- non-regulatory cells, CD4 and CD8 cells. The receptor was isolated from a human donor in good health. The specimen sequenced was CD8+ T cells from blood.

In nucleotides, the CDR3 is TGTGCCAGCAGTGAAGACAGGAAAGAGACCCAGTACTTC. Residues: CASSEDRKETQYF. V and J are TRBV25-1 and TRBJ2-5; a possible D gene is TRBD1 (6 bases). This CDR3 contains 13 residues. Germline CDR1 reads MGHDK; CDR2 reads SYGVNS. V was shortened by 2 bases and J by 3 bases, with 7 bases between the two germline ends.